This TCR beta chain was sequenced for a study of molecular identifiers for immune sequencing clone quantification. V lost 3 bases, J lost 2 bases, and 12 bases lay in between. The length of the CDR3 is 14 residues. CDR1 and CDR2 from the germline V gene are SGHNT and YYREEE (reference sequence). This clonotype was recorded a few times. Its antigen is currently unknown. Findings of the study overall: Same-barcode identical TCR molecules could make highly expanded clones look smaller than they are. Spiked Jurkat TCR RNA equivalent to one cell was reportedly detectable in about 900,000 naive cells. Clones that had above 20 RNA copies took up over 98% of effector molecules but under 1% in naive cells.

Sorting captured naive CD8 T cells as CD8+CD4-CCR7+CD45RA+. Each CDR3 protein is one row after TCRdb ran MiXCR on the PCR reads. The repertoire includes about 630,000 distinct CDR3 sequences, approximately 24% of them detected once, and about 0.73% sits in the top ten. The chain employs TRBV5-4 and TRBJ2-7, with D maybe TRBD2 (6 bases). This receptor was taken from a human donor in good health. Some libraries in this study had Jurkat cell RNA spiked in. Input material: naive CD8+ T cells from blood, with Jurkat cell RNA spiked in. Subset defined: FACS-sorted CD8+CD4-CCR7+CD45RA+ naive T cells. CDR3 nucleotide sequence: TGTGCCAGCAGCTCCGGGACTCTAGCCTACGAGCAGTACTTC. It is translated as CASSSGTLAYEQYF.